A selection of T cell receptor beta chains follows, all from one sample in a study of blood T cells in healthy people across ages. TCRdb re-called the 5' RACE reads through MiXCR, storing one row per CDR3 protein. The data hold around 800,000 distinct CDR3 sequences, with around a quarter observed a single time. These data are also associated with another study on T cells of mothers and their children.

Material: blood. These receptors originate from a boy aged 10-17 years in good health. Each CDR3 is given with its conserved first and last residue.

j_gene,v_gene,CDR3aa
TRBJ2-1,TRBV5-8,CASSSTAGLIEQFF
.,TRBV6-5,CVTSRTGGSNEQFF
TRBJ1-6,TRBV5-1,CASSLEGVGSPLHF
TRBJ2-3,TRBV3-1,CASSHTTSGGAADTQYF
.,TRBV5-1,CASSSEGAGARDEQFF
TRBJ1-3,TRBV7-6,CASSSRDGRGARISNTIYF
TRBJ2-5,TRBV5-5,CASSPTGTDETQYF
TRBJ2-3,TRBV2,CASSEGIKSAGNYPLVTDTQYF
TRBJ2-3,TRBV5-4,CASSLTTSWDTQYF
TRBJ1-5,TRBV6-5,CASSSSGWGQPQHF
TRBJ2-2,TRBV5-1,CASSLAGEHGELFF
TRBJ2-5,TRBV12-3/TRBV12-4,CASSSGDPWTQYF
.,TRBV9,CASSPDGDEQFF
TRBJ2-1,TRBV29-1,CSATNEQFF
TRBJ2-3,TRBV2,CASSGLAGGLTDTQYF
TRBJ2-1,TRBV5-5,CASSLGTGRGPELDF
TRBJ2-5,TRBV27,CASSAQGTQYF
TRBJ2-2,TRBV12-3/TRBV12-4,CASSADLGLFF
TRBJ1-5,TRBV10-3,CAISEPRVGDGNQPQHF
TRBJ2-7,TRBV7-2,CASSRYSGGVDEQYF
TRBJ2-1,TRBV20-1,CSAPRGTDYNEQFF
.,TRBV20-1,CSARRGSGGAYEQYF
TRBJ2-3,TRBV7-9,CASSLTGEASSDTQYF
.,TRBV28,CASSLSDRGPREQYF
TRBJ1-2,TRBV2,CASSERGAGGLGYTF
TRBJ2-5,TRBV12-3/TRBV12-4,CASNMGVSETQYF
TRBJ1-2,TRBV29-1,CSVEDPTGVGYTF
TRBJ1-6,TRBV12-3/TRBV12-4,CATRPTGPNSPLHF
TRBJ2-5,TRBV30,CAWREVAALQETQYF
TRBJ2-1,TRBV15,CATSPKASTYNEQFF